Listed here are 17 T cell receptor beta chains from one sample, sequenced in a study of shared clonotypes between healthy human individuals. The repertoire was sequenced with immunoSEQ multiplex PCR; TCRdb's copy has only in-frame clones and lacks some. Among over 2 million clones listed, over 85% were seen once. Material: naive CD4+ T cells sorted from blood. Stated subset: CD45RA+ positively selected. The receptors come from a man between 18 and 29 years old in good health.

The chain links TRBV9 to TRBJ1-6; D uncertain. CDR1 SGDLS and CDR2 YYNGEE come from the germline V gene. CDR3 length: 15 residues. V was shortened by 0 bases and J by 9 bases, with 13 bases between the two germline ends. The CDR3 reads CASSVAEGTGSPLHF. CDR3 nucleotide sequence: TGTGCCAGCAGCGTAGCTGAGGGAACTGGTTCACCCCTCCACTTT.

The V gene is TRBV4-1, the J gene TRBJ2-7, with 7 bases lining up with TRBD1. V lost 4 bases to trimming and J lost 2 bases; unmatched junction nucleotides: 11. This CDR3 is built from 16 residues. CDR1 MGHRA and CDR2 YSYEKL come from the germline V gene. CDR3 coding DNA: TGCGCCAGCAGCCCTGAACGACAGGGACCCACCTACGAGCAGTACTTC. Translating it yields CASSPERQGPTYEQYF.

The genes are TRBV4-1 and TRBJ2-5; 8 bases agree with TRBD2. This CDR3 region has 16 residues. CDR1 is MGHRA and CDR2 is YSYEKL in the germline V gene. V trimming: 0 bases; J trimming: 2 bases; junction bases outside the gene matches: 5. CDR3 coding DNA: TGCGCCAGCAGCCAAGATCACGGGAGGGTACAAGAGACCCAGTACTTC. It specifies CASSQDHGRVQETQYF.

The chain employs TRBV25-1 and TRBJ2-7, with TRBD1 matching 10 bases. V lost 6 bases, J lost 4 bases, and 9 bases stayed unmatched. The CDR3 is 15 amino acids. Germline CDR1 is MGHDK and CDR2 is SYGVNS. CDR3 bases: TGTGCCAGCAGGCAAGCGGGACAGGGGTATTACGAGCAGTACTTC. This sequence encodes CASRQAGQGYYEQYF.

Comments on this clone: At the DNA level, this CDR3 is encoded by other sequences in the same sample as well. This chain connects TRBV28 to TRBJ1-1, with a tentative D call TRBD1 (5 bases). Germline lookup yields CDR1 MDHEN and CDR2 SYDVKM. Trimming stripped 5 bases from V and 1 base from J, with 8 bases between. The CDR3 is 13 amino acids. The CDR3 bases are TGTGCCAGCAGTCGAAGGGGGAACACTGAAGCTTTCTTT. This codes for CASSRRGNTEAFF.

This clone has just a few counts. The chain carries TRBV6-6 and TRBJ2-3; tentatively, D is TRBD2 (7 bases). V lost 7 bases and J 0 bases, leaving 14 bases between the germline ends. CDR3 length: 15 amino acids. Looked up from germline, CDR1 is MNHNY and CDR2 is SVGAGI (reference sequence). The CDR3 spells CASTEQGLSTDTQYF. DNA for the CDR3: TGTGCCAGCACCGAACAGGGACTAAGCACAGATACGCAGTATTTT.

This clone was observed once. The chain joins TRBV10-3 to TRBJ2-5; TRBD2 matches 9 bases. The ends lost 8 bases at V and 3 bases at J; junction bases unmatched: 7. The CDR3 is 14 residues long. The germline gives CDR1 ENHRY, CDR2 SYGVKD. CDR3: CAIGLAGIEETQYF. The CDR3 nucleotides are TGTGCCATCGGCCTAGCGGGAATCGAAGAGACCCAGTACTTC.

This chain links TRBV18 with TRBJ2-7, with D unclear. CDR1 and CDR2 (germline): KGHSH, LQKENI. This CDR3 comprises 14 residues. V lost 0 bases and J 3 bases, leaving 9 bases between the germline ends. The CDR3 nucleotides are TGTGCCAGCTCACCACCGGGATTTCGCTACGAGCAGTACTTC. Its protein is CASSPPGFRYEQYF.

The chain uses TRBV14 and TRBJ2-5; TRBD1 might be the D (5 bases). V was pared by 1 base and J by 5 bases, with 14 bases between. The CDR3 extends over 15 amino acids. Germline-derived CDR1 and CDR2 are SGHDN and FVKESK. The CDR3 DNA reads TGTGCCAGCAGCCAAGTGGGGCCTAGTTCGGAGACCCAGTACTTC. As protein: CASSQVGPSSETQYF.

The chain is built from TRBV30 and TRBJ2-3; no reliable D call. This CDR3 comprises 10 residues. CDR1 is GTSNPN, CDR2 SVGIG, per germline (reference sequence). Trimming took off 2 bases at V and 6 bases at J, with 3 bases between the two ends. The CDR3 is CAWSLDTQYF. DNA of the CDR3: TGTGCCTGGAGTTTGGATACGCAGTATTTT.

The rearrangement links TRBV20-1 to TRBJ2-3; no definite D call. The germline V and J ends were trimmed by 1 base and 10 bases, with 9 bases remaining between them. The CDR3 has 11 amino acids. Germline CDR1 DFQATT, CDR2 SNEGSKA (reference sequence). The CDR3 is CSARVEAPQYF. DNA of the CDR3: TGCAGTGCTAGAGTTGAAGCACCGCAGTATTTT.

This chain connects TRBV7-2 to TRBJ2-7, with D maybe TRBD2 (5 bases). CDR1 and CDR2 (germline): SGHTA, FQGNSA. V was trimmed by 0 bases and J by 6 bases, leaving 12 bases between them. There are 14 residues in the CDR3. Here the CDR3 reads CASSLAAPAGEQYF. CDR3 bases: TGTGCCAGCAGCTTAGCAGCCCCCGCGGGCGAGCAGTACTTC.

This rearrangement joins TRBV28 to TRBJ1-2; TRBD1 matches at 9 bases. The CDR3 length is 15 residues. V lost 6 bases, J lost 7 bases, and 12 bases stayed unmatched. Germline CDR1 reads MDHEN; CDR2 reads SYDVKM. This chain's CDR3 is CASSSSDRGGFGYTF. The CDR3 region has the DNA TGTGCCAGCAGCTCATCGGACAGGGGAGGGTTTGGCTACACCTTC.

About this clone: The CDR3 ends on some other residue instead of the conserved phenylalanine or tryptophan, so this is likely a read error. This rearrangement joins TRBV5-1 to TRBJ2-7, with D tentatively TRBD1 (6 bases). The V gene lost 1 base and the J gene lost 5 bases, with 10 bases spanning the gap. The CDR3 is made up of 13 amino acids. The germline V gene has CDR1 SGHRS and CDR2 YFSETQ. The CDR3 region has the DNA TGCGCCAGCAGCTTGACAGGGTTCGACGAGCAGTACCTC. This gives the protein CASSLTGFDEQYL.

The V call is TRBV2, the J call TRBJ2-7, with D unresolved. V dropped 1 base and J dropped 1 base, with 11 bases sitting between them. Germline loops: CDR1 SNHLY, CDR2 FYNNEI. CDR3 length: 15 amino acids. The CDR3 nucleotides read TGTGCCAGCAGTGAAGAGGTAACCAGGTCCTACGAGCAGTACTTC. It codes for CASSEEVTRSYEQYF.

The chain is built from TRBV5-1 and TRBJ2-2; 9 positions match TRBD1. CDR1 and CDR2 from the germline V gene are SGHRS and YFSETQ. The length of the CDR3 is 16 residues. The J segment lost 4 bases and the V segment lost 4 bases, leaving 8 bases of the junction unmatched. The CDR3 DNA follows: TGCGCCAGCAGCCGGGGACAGGGTGGCGGCACCGGGGAGCTGTTTTTT. Amino acid sequence: CASSRGQGGGTGELFF.

The chain employs TRBV30 and TRBJ1-4; TRBD1 might be the D (5 bases). V gave up 0 bases and J gave up 5 bases, with 13 bases separating them. Germline loops: CDR1 GTSNPN, CDR2 SVGIG (reference sequence). This CDR3 region has 15 residues. In nucleotides, the CDR3 is TGTGCCTGGAGTGTAAACGGGCAGGGAAATGAAAAACTGTTTTTT. Translated: CAWSVNGQGNEKLFF.